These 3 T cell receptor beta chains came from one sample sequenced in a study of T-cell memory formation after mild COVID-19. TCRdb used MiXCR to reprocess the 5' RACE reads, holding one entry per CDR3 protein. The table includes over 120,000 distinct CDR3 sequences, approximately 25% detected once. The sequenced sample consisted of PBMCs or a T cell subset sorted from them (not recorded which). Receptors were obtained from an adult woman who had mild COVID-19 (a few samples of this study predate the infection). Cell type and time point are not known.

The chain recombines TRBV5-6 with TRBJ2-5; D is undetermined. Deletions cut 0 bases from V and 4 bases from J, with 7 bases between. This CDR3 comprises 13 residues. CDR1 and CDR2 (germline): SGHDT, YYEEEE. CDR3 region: CASSLANLETQYF. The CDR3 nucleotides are TGTGCCAGCAGCTTGGCGAACTTAGAGACCCAGTACTTC.

The DNA of the CDR3 is TGTGCCAGCAGCTTGTTCCTAGCGGGAGACGAGCAGTACTTC. Its translation: CASSLFLAGDEQYF. The chain has TRBV5-5 and TRBJ2-7, with TRBD2 matching 10 bases. CDR1 is SGHKS and CDR2 is YYEKEE in the germline V gene (reference sequence). With V trimmed by 1 base and J by 5 bases, 3 bases remained unmatched. The CDR3 spans 14 residues. The full variable domain, with the rest looked up from reference TRBV5-5 and TRBJ2-7, is DAGVTQSPTHLIKTRGQQVTLRCSPISGHKSVSWYQQVLGQGPQFIFQYYEKEERGRGNFPDRFSARQFPNYSSELNVNALLLGDSALYLCASSLFLAGDEQYFGPGTRLTVT.

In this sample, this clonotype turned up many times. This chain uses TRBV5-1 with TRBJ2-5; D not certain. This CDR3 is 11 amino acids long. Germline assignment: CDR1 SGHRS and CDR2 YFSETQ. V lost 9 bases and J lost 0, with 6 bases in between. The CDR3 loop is CATTYQETQYF. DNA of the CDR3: TGCGCCACGACGTACCAAGAGACCCAGTACTTC.